This TCR beta chain was obtained from a study of cytomegalovirus exposure and HLA in healthy donors. Points from the study as a whole: The authors later found TCR association rates varying by HLA locus, with DRB1 most and HLA-C fewest.

Vbeta (60) and Jbeta (13) primers were used in the PCR. Produced via immunoSEQ multiplex PCR; TCRdb's table is partial and in-frame only. The data contain 150,000 to 250,000 clones, roughly 85% of them singletons. Germline V gives CDR1 MNHEY, CDR2 SVGAGI. V was cut by 4 bases and J by 5 bases, with 17 bases left in between. CDR3 size: 15 residues. This clone has just one count. Antigen: not known. The specimen sequenced was PBMCs. This rearrangement joins TRBV6-5 to TRBJ1-2; maybe TRBD1 (6 bases). The receptor was derived from a woman aged 25 to 39 in good health and CMV-seropositive. As DNA, the CDR3 is TGTGCCAGCAGTTTGGGACAACCGGGGCTTTATGGCTACACCTTC. Its protein is CASSLGQPGLYGYTF.